The clone carrying this TCR beta chain was seen repeatedly, ten times or more. Its antigen is currently unknown. Germline-derived CDR1 and CDR2 are MNHEY and SVGEGT. The length of the CDR3 is 13 residues. Trimming removed 7 bases from V and 2 bases from J, with 12 bases in between. TCRdb fed the RT-PCR reads into MiXCR, producing one record per CDR3 protein. Of over 800,000 distinct CDR3 sequences listed, about 20% are singletons. These data originate in a study of response to subunit inactivated influenza vaccine. The study's findings and limits: After each seasonal influenza vaccination, few new T cells are recruited, the authors suggested.

This sequence was found in a man aged 45-65 years who received an inactivated influenza vaccine. The chain couples TRBV6-2 or TRBV6-3 to TRBJ2-7; perhaps D is TRBD1 or TRBD2 (6 bases each). This specimen consisted of PBMCs from blood, obtained 4 to 6 days after vaccination. The DNA of the CDR3 is TGTGCCAGCACGACGGGGGCGGCCTACGAGCAGTACTTC. Residues: CASTTGAAYEQYF.